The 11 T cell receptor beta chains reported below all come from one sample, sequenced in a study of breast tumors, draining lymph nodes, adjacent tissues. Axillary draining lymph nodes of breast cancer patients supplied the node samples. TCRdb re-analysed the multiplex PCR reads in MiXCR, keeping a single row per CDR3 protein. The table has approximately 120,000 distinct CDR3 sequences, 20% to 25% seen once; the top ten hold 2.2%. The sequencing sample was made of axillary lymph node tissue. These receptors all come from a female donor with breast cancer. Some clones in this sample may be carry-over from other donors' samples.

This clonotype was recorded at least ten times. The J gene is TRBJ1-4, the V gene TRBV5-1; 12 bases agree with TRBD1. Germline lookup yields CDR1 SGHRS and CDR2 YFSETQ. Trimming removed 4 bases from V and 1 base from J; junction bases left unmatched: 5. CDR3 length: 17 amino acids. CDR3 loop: CASSPGQGARTNEKLFF. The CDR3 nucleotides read TGCGCCAGCAGCCCGGGACAGGGGGCGCGAACTAATGAAAAACTGTTTTTT.

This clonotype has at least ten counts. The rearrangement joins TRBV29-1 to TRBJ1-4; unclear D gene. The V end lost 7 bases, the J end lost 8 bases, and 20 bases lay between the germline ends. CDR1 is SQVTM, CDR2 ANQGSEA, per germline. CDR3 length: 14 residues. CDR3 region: CSATTAWVGEKLFF. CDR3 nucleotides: TGCAGCGCCACAACTGCATGGGTTGGGGAAAAACTGTTTTTT.

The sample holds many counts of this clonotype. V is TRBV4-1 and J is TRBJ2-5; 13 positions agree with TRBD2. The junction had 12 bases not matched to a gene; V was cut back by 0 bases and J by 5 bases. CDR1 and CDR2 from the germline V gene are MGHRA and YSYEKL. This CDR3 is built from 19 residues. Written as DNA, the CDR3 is TGCGCCAGCAGCCAAGAGAGACTAGCGGGAGGATCTTCTAGGGAGACCCAGTACTTC. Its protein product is CASSQERLAGGSSRETQYF.

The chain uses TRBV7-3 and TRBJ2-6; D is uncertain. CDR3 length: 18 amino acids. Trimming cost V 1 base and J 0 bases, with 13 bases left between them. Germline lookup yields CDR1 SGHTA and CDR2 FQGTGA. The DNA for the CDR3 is TGTGCCAGCAGCTTAAACCTCGCCTACGGCTCTGGGGCCAACGTCCTGACTTTC. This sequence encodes CASSLNLAYGSGANVLTF.

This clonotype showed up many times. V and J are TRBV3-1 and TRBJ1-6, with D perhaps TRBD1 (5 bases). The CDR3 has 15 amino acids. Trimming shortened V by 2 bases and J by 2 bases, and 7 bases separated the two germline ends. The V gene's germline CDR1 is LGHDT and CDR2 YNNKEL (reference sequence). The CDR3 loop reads CASSQRGTYNSPLHF. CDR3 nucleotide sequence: TGTGCCAGCAGCCAAAGGGGAACCTATAATTCACCCCTCCACTTT.

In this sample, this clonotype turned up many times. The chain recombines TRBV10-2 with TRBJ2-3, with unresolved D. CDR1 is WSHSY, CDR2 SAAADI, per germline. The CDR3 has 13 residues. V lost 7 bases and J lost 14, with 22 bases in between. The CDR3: CASNMQLDLGPYF. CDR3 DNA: TGCGCCAGCAATATGCAGTTGGACCTGGGTCCGTATTTT.

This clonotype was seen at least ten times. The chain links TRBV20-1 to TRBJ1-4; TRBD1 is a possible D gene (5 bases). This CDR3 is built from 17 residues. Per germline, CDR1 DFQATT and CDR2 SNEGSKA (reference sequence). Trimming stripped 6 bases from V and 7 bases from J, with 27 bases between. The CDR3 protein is CSASKPLGGPASEKLFF. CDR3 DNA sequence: TGCAGTGCATCCAAGCCTTTGGGGGGACCGGCGAGTGAAAAACTGTTTTTT.

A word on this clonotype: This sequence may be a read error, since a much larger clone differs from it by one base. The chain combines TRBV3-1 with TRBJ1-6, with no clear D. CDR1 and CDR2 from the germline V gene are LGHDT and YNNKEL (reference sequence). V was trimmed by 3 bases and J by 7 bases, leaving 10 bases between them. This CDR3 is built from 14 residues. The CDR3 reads CASSHGGSNSPLHF. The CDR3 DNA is TGTGCCAGCAGCCACGGAGGGAGCAATTCACCCCTCCACTTT.

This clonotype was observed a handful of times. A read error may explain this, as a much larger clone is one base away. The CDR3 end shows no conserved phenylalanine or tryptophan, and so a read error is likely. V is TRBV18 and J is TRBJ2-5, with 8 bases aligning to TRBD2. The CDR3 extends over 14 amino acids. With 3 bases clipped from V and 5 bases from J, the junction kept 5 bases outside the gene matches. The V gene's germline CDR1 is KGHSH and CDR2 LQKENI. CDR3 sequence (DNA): TGTGCCAGCTCACCTGCGGGAGGCCGGGAGACCCAGTACTCC. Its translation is CASSPAGGRETQYS.

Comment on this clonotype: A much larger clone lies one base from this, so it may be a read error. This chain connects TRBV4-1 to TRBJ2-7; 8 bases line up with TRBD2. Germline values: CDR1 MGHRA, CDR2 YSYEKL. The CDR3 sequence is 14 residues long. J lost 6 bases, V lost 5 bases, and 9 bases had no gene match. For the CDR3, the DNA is TGCGCCAGCAGCAAAGGCCGGGAGGGCTGCGAGCAGTACTTC. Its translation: CASSKGREGCEQYF.

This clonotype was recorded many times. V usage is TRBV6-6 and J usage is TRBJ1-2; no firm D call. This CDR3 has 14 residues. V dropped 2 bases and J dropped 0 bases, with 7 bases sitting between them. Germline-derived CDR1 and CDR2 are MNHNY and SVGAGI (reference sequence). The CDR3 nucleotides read TGTGCCAGCAGTTACGTGGGAGCTAACTATGGCTACACCTTC. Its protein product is CASSYVGANYGYTF.